The rows below give T cell receptor beta chains drawn from one sample of a study of OX40 agonist ivuxolimab in advanced cancers. Clones were sequenced by immunoSEQ multiplex PCR, and TCRdb holds only the in-frame ones, with some missing. This sample carries under 110,000 clones, about nine tenths of them seen once, and the ten largest clones take roughly 0.5%. The sequencing here drew on CD4+ or CD8+ T cells sorted from blood, taken in a trial of the OX40 agonist ivuxolimab. These receptors were taken from an adult with an advanced solid tumor such as melanoma, head and neck, liver or kidney cancer. Both conserved end residues are part of each CDR3. Each record gives: CDR3 length, clone size, D gene, V gene, J gene, CDR3 protein, CDR3 DNA. D genes are given only for firm matches. Where a row states a size, it is once, few, many or the class of an expanded clone; other rows omit it.

15,few,TRBD1,TRBV7-2,TRBJ1-3,CASSSGTGLRNTIYF,TGTGCCAGCAGCTCCGGGACAGGGCTTAGAAACACCATATATTTT
16,.,TRBD2,TRBV7-8,TRBJ2-5,CASSLGALGGGETQYF,TGTGCCAGCAGCTTAGGGGCTCTCGGGGGAGGGGAGACCCAGTACTTC
16,.,.,TRBV18,TRBJ2-2,CASSLRQTQNTGELFF,TGTGCCAGCTCACTCCGACAGACCCAGAACACCGGGGAGCTGTTTTTT
11,once,.,TRBV20-1,TRBJ2-7,CSARGGYEQYF,TGCAGTGCTAGAGGGGGGTACGAGCAGTACTTC
17,.,.,TRBV28,TRBJ1-4,CASTPSAGAATNEKLFF,TGTGCCAGCACTCCCAGCGCAGGGGCGGCAACTAATGAAAAACTGTTTTTT
10,.,.,TRBV11-2,TRBJ1-2,CASGQAGYTF,TGTGCCAGCGGGCAGGCGGGCTACACCTTC
14,.,.,TRBV2,TRBJ2-3,CASSEITGTDTQYF,TGTGCCAGCAGTGAAATTACGGGCACAGATACGCAGTATTTT
15,.,TRBD1,TRBV6-6,TRBJ1-2,CASSGGDRSVYGYTF,TGTGCCAGCAGTGGAGGGGACAGATCGGTCTATGGCTACACCTTC
13,.,.,TRBV19,TRBJ1-5,CASSILGNQPQHF,TGTGCCAGTAGTATCTTGGGCAATCAGCCCCAGCATTTT
11,.,.,TRBV11-2,TRBJ1-1,CASSPNREAFF,TGTGCCAGCAGCCCAAACAGGGAAGCTTTCTTT
15,.,.,TRBV7-9,TRBJ2-3,CASSLRRVGTDTQYF,TGTGCCAGCAGCTTAAGGCGGGTGGGCACAGATACGCAGTATTTT
13,.,.,TRBV9,TRBJ1-1,CASTQGLVGEAFF,TGTGCCAGCACTCAGGGTTTGGTTGGTGAAGCTTTCTTT
14,.,.,TRBV4-3,TRBJ1-5,CASSQGSGYQPQHF,TGCGCCAGCAGCCAAGGTTCGGGGTATCAGCCCCAGCATTTT
14,.,.,TRBV6-5,TRBJ1-5,CASSSVPWDQPQHF,TGTGCCAGCAGTTCGGTCCCTTGGGATCAGCCCCAGCATTTT
12,.,.,TRBV10-2,TRBJ2-1,CASKDSYNEQFF,TGCGCCAGCAAGGACAGCTACAATGAGCAGTTCTTC
15,.,.,TRBV6-7,TRBJ1-2,CASSLGPLGNYGYTF,TGTGCCAGCAGTCTTGGTCCCCTGGGCAACTATGGCTACACCTTC
13,.,.,TRBV7-2,TRBJ2-3,CASSLTITDTQYF,TGTGCCAGCAGCTTAACTATCACAGATACGCAGTATTTT
15,.,.,TRBV7-2,TRBJ1-2,CASSLERSINYGYTF,TGTGCCAGCAGCTTAGAACGTTCGATAAATTATGGCTACACCTTC
13,.,.,TRBV7-8,TRBJ2-1,CASSSQTDNEQFF,TGTGCCAGCAGCTCGCAGACAGACAATGAGCAGTTCTTC
16,.,TRBD1,TRBV5-1,TRBJ2-1,CASSQNPGTGSDEQFF,TGCGCCAGCAGCCAGAATCCCGGGACAGGGAGTGATGAGCAGTTCTTC
11,.,.,TRBV6-6,TRBJ1-6,CASRINSPLHF,TGTGCCAGCAGAATCAATTCACCCCTCCACTTT
14,.,TRBD1,TRBV19,TRBJ2-2,CASKGQGATGELFF,TGTGCCAGCAAGGGACAGGGGGCCACCGGGGAGCTGTTTTTT
15,.,.,TRBV18,TRBJ2-3,CASSPLDGSTDTQYF,TGTGCCAGCTCACCACTTGACGGAAGCACAGATACGCAGTATTTT
13,.,.,TRBV7-2,TRBJ2-7,CASSPDGSYEQYF,TGTGCCAGCAGCCCGGACGGTTCCTACGAGCAGTACTTC
17,.,.,TRBV11-3,TRBJ2-7,CASSLGGTRTGSYEQYF,TGTGCCAGCAGCTTAGGAGGTACGAGGACGGGTTCCTACGAGCAGTACTTC
13,.,.,TRBV7-2,TRBJ2-3,CASSLARPDTQYF,TGTGCCAGCAGCTTAGCGAGGCCAGATACGCAGTATTTT
13,.,TRBD1,TRBV28,TRBJ1-2,CAIWTGTNYGYTF,TGTGCCATCTGGACAGGGACGAACTATGGCTACACCTTC
16,.,TRBD1,TRBV28,TRBJ2-2,CASDGQGAANTGELFF,TGTGCCAGCGATGGGCAGGGGGCGGCGAACACCGGGGAGCTGTTTTTT
11,once,.,TRBV30,TRBJ1-1,CAWSIDTEAFF,TGTGCCTGGAGCATCGACACTGAAGCTTTCTTT
17,.,.,TRBV15,TRBJ2-7,CATSRILNAGAPYEQYF,TGTGCCACCAGCAGAATCCTAAATGCGGGGGCTCCCTACGAGCAGTACTTC
15,.,.,TRBV6-5,TRBJ1-2,CASSPRGGANYGYTF,TGTGCCAGCAGTCCCCGGGGGGGGGCTAACTATGGCTACACCTTC
16,.,TRBD1,TRBV18,TRBJ1-3,CASSPYQGAYGDTIYF,TGTGCCAGCTCACCGTACCAGGGGGCTTATGGCGACACCATATATTTT
14,.,TRBD1,TRBV5-1,TRBJ1-2,CASSVQGGNYGYTF,TGCGCCAGCAGCGTACAGGGGGGGAACTATGGCTACACCTTC
15,once,TRBD1,TRBV7-9,TRBJ1-6,CAVPARQGDSSPLHF,TGTGCCGTACCTGCGAGACAGGGTGATTCTTCACCCCTCCACTTT
16,.,.,TRBV7-9,TRBJ2-3,CASSSYAGPPRDTQYF,TGTGCCAGCAGCTCTTATGCGGGCCCCCCGAGGGATACGCAGTATTTT
13,once,.,TRBV6-5,TRBJ2-5,CASSYGTKETQYF,TGTGCCAGCAGTTACGGGACGAAAGAGACCCAGTACTTC
13,.,.,TRBV19,TRBJ1-3,CASRLDGSNTIYF,TGTGCCAGTAGACTGGACGGCTCAAACACCATATATTTT